This entry features one T cell receptor (beta chain) sequence. CDR1 is SGHRS and CDR2 is YFSETQ in the germline V gene. V shed 3 bases, J shed 4 bases, and the junction held 5 bases outside the gene matches. CDR3 size: 16 residues. The data were taken from a study of blood T cell repertoires in COVID-19. Looking at the study overall: Spain, Italy and the United States supplied samples that represented acute and convalescent COVID-19. T cells, B-cell-depleted T cells, or PBMCs supplied cDNA or gDNA.

Original analysis: How many nucleated cells were present was estimated from reference gene primer amplification. The method was immunoSEQ multiplex PCR; TCRdb's version includes in-frame clones alone and lacks a portion of them. That table furnishes V, J and clone size, whereas the DNA furnished D and trimming. This sample has more than 200,000 clones, with under 90% found just once. This chain uses TRBV5-1 with TRBJ2-2; 11 positions agree with TRBD1. The source of this sequence is a man aged 60 to 69 with acute or convalescent COVID-19. Source material: peripheral blood. The DNA for the CDR3 is TGCGCCAGCAGCTCCGGACAGGGGGCGGTCACCGGGGAGCTGTTTTTT. Translated, it gives CASSSGQGAVTGELFF.